This T cell receptor (beta chain) appears in the sequencing data of a study of T cells in Graves' hyperthyroidism and ophthalmopathy (dated by TCRdb to the late 2010s). As for the study more broadly: Peripheral blood samples were taken at the time of initial diagnosis, prior to any treatment. After blood sampling, hyperthyroidism patients were treated with methimazole at a starting dose of 30 mg daily, and ophthalmopathy patients were treated with high-dose intravenous methylprednisolone. The paper reports TCR Vbeta CDR3 sequencing of some 140 peripheral blood samples: 43 ophthalmopathy, under 85 hyperthyroidism and around 17 progressor patients. TCR V-J signatures able to tell the groups apart were searched for in a discovery cohort of 100 patients, of whom 43 had Graves' ophthalmopathy and roughly 57 had stable Graves' hyperthyroidism. In over five Graves' hyperthyroidism patients, the study also compared T-cell repertoires from thyroid tissue with T-cell repertoires from blood. Prospective prediction of ophthalmopathy was tested in an independent validation cohort consisting of about 20 hyperthyroidism patients and around 16 patients who later progressed to ophthalmopathy. The 100 discovery patients were randomly divided into training and test sets at a 7:3 ratio.

The research as a whole found: Sample size was not statistically predetermined, and investigators were not blinded to group allocation. Most expanded thyroid clonotypes (frequency above 0.001) were also found in blood, which suggests that blood repertoires may mirror thyroid immune responses. In cross-validation, a model built on a 13 V-J signature told ophthalmopathy apart from stable hyperthyroidism with approximately 90% sensitivity and 81% to 82% specificity, and in testing the same model reached 80%/75%. In validation, progression to ophthalmopathy was predicted by the model with nearly 71% sensitivity and roughly 76% specificity, a median of 6.5 months before onset.

The TCR beta CDR3 regions were amplified from the RNA transcripts. The TCR CDR3 was subjected to a first round of RT-PCR using the HTBI primer set and the Qiagen OneStep RT-PCR kit. Libraries were constructed in a second round of multiplex PCR, after which size selection and purification were performed. Paired-end sequencing of the libraries was performed with 100 bp reads on an Illumina HiSeq2000. The paper's data handling went like this. SOAPnuke was used to process the raw data, removing reads that contained adapters or uncalled bases, had a mean Phred below 15, or lacked an exact match to the constant primer or identifier. High-quality paired reads were merged with COPE v1.2.5, and unique nucleotide sequences were defined as clonotypes. Clonotypes were aligned to IMGT TRBV, TRBD and TRBJ reference segments using MiTCR v1.1. The analysis included only V-J combinations with a frequency above 0.0001, which together covered 99% to 99.2% of the repertoires. A TCS score was defined as the ratio of F50 (clonal expansion) to E x V (chaos), with BLOSUM62-based TCRdist applied between CDR3 peptides within each V-J. Welch's t-statistics and random forest reduced roughly 540 V-J features to 13, which were used in a naive Bayes classifier (R e1071). Starting from the raw public reads, TCRdb applied fastp trimming at Q25, assembled clones with MiXCR and retained in-frame beta chains. Duplicate CDR3 protein sequences are folded into a single record with the most common DNA and genes. TCRdb assigned the V and J calls; the authors' analysis was not used. The sample includes about 250,000 distinct CDR3 sequences, with roughly 15% observed a single time. Clones ranked in the top ten supply more than 30% of the sample.

Hyperthyroidism patients were aged 18 to 65 years and newly diagnosed, with disease duration of less than 2 months. Patients with uncontrolled infections, other autoimmune diseases, pregnancy or lactation were excluded. Diagnoses were established on the basis of clinical symptoms, serum thyroxine and TRAb, thyroid ultrasound, and orbital computed tomography. Blood from progressor patients was collected at the time of first diagnosis with hyperthyroidism, before any ophthalmopathy symptoms had appeared. PBMCs were separated from 10 ml of fresh peripheral blood using Ficoll-Paque density gradient centrifugation. Progressor patients were initially diagnosed with Graves' hyperthyroidism and developed ophthalmopathy during follow-up. Trizol reagent was used to extract total RNA, and RNA quality was then checked on an Agilent 2100 Bioanalyzer. On this clonotype itself: Its specific antigen is unknown. No much larger clone exists at a distance of one base, and base qualities are not known.

The TCR comes from a woman between 45 and 60 years old with Graves' hyperthyroidism that later progressed to Graves' ophthalmopathy. The sequencing input was blood.

The CDR3 is CASSQSGYTQYF. The DNA sequence follows: TGTGCCAGCAGCCAAAGCGGATATACGCAGTATTTT. The sequence is built from TRBV7-6 and TRBJ2-3; a tentative D match to TRBD2 spans 5 bases. CDR1 and CDR2, looked up from the germline V gene, are SGHVS and FNYEAQ. Trimming takes 5 bases from V and 7 bases from J, and the germline ends sit 10 bases apart. The CDR3 spans 12 residues, from the cysteine through the phenylalanine. The retained sequence is limited to the CDR3, 36 bases, with the frame set at the first base.